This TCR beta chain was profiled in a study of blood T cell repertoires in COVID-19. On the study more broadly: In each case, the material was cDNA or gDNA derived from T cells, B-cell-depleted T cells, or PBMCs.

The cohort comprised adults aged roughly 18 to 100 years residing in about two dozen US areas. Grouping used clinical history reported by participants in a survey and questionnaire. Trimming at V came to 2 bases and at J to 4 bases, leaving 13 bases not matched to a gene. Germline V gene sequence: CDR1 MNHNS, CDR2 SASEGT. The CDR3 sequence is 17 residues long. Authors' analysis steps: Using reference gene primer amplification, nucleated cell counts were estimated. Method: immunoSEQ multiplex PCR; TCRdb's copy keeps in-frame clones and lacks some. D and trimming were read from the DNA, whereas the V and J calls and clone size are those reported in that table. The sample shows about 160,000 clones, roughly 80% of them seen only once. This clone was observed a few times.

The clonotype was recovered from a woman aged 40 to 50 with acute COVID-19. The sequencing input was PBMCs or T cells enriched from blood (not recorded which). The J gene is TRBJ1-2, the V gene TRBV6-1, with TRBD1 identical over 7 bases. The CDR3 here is CASSETDRARLGYGYTF. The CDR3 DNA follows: TGTGCCAGCAGTGAAACTGACAGGGCCCGCCTAGGCTATGGCTACACCTTC.